These 2 T cell receptor beta chains were sequenced from one sample in a study of metastatic and nonmetastatic thyroid tumors. Before thyroid surgery, none of the patients had received any treatment. TCRdb re-called clones from the PCR reads using MiXCR. The sample has roughly 64,000 clones; approximately 4.1% are singletons. Sequencing input: blood. The receptors stem from a female donor with papillary thyroid cancer or a benign thyroid nodule (not recorded which). Some clones in this sample may be carry-over from other donors' samples.

In this sample, this clone turned up many times. The rearrangement uses TRBV10-3 and TRBJ2-7; D uncertain. The CDR3 consists of 15 residues. Looked up from germline, CDR1 is ENHRY and CDR2 is SYGVKD. V shed 3 bases and J shed 0 bases, with 12 bases lying between them. CDR3 residues: CAISDPTRSSYEQYF. The CDR3 nucleotides are TGTGCCATCAGTGACCCAACCAGGAGCTCCTACGAGCAGTACTTC.

This clone has a count of ten or more. One end of the junction does not line up with germline, which may come from a read error. The CDR3 DNA is TGCAGTACTAGTTCCGTGAGGGGCGGGAGTCGGAGTGAGCAGTTCTTC. Translation gives CSTSSVRGGSRSEQFF. The chain combines TRBV20-1 with TRBJ2-1, with 7 positions matching TRBD2. Germline CDR1 reads DFQATT; CDR2 reads SNEGSKA (reference sequence). The CDR3 runs 16 residues.